This section outlines one TCR beta chain sequence together with its context. Its cognate antigen is unknown. The data were produced by immunoSEQ multiplex PCR, yet TCRdb's version contains in-frame clones alone and is incomplete. The sample gives over 400,000 clones, roughly 89% of which show up once; 2.5% is in the top ten. The data belong to a study of Ad26.COV2.S vaccination and SARS-CoV-2 variants. Whole-study context: Into the muscle, Ad26.COV2.S was dosed once or twice, 56 days apart. Regarding the study as a whole: The TCR breadth and depth analyses may have produced an underestimate of total T cell responses. Vaccinated and placebo-treated recipients had similar non-spike TCR breadth.

Treatment defined: around 19 received Ad26.COV2.S at low or high dose, single or two shots; 5 received placebo; per-sample allocation not given. It was on day 63 after the first vaccine or placebo injection that samples were taken. Boston provided a donor who was an adult aged 18-55 years. From germline, CDR1 is MDHEN and CDR2 SYDVKM. Trimming cost V 2 bases and J 5 bases; bases outside gene matches: 8. The CDR3 is 15 amino acids. The genes are TRBV28 and TRBJ2-7; 8 bases are shared with TRBD2. This sequence originates from a person between 18 and 65 years old who received the Ad26.COV2.S COVID-19 vaccine or a placebo. This specimen was peripheral blood, taken in a trial of Ad26.COV2.S vaccine versus placebo. The CDR3 sequence is CASSLVGRGGDEQYF. The CDR3 DNA is TGTGCCAGCAGTTTAGTTGGTCGGGGGGGCGACGAGCAGTACTTC.